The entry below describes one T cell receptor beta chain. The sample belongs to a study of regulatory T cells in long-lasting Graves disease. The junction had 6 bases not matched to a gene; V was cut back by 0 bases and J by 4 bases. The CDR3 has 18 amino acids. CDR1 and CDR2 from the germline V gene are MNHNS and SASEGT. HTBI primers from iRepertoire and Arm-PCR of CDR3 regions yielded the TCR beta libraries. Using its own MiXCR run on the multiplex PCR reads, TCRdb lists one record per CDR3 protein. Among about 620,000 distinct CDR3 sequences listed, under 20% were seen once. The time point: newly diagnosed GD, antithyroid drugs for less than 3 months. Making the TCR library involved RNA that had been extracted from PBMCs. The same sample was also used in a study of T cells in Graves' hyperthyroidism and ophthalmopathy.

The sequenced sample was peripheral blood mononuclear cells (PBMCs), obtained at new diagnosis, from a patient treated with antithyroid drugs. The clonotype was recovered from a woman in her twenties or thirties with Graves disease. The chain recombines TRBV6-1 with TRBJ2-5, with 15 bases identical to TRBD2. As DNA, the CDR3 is TGTGCCAGCAGTGAAGCGGGACTAGCGGGAGGAGCGGTAGAGACCCAGTACTTC. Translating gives CASSEAGLAGGAVETQYF.